These 25 T cell receptor beta chains originate from one sample sequenced in a study of T cell responses to AZD1222 COVID-19 vaccine. Sequencing used immunoSEQ multiplex PCR; TCRdb keeps in-frame clones, though not all of them. This sample carries just over 60,000 clones, about 74% of them seen once, and the ten largest clones take more than 13%. The sequencing here drew on peripheral blood, taken on day 0 of AZD1222 vaccination. These receptors were obtained from an adult in good health.

This chain connects TRBV28 to TRBJ2-7; D gene unclear. Germline values: CDR1 MDHEN, CDR2 SYDVKM. Trimming pared 3 bases from V and 3 bases from J, leaving 3 bases between. The CDR3 loop spans 11 amino acids. The chain's CDR3 is CASSFLYEQYF. The CDR3 DNA follows: TGTGCCAGCAGTTTCCTCTACGAGCAGTACTTC.

The chain combines TRBV2 with TRBJ1-6; TRBD1 agrees at 7 bases. The CDR3 contains 13 residues. CDR1 is SNHLY and CDR2 is FYNNEI in the germline V gene. After removal of 7 bases from V and 7 bases from J, the junction contained 4 bases not matched to a gene. Here the CDR3 DNA reads TGTGCCAGCACAGGGACAGTGAATTCACCCCTCCACTTT. Its protein product is CASTGTVNSPLHF.

This chain uses TRBV5-6 with TRBJ1-2; 8 bases match TRBD1. Trimming removed 3 bases from V and 4 bases from J; junction bases left unmatched: 5. The V gene's germline CDR1 is SGHDT and CDR2 YYEEEE. The CDR3 consists of 14 residues. The CDR3 reads CASSSGGLPYGYTF. CDR3 nucleotide sequence: TGTGCCAGCAGCTCAGGGGGCTTACCCTATGGCTACACCTTC. Drawing the rest from reference TRBV5-6 and TRBJ1-2, the complete variable domain is DAGVTQSPTHLIKTRGQQVTLRCSPKSGHDTVSWYQQALGQGPQFIFQYYEEEERQRGNFPDRFSGHQFPNYSSELNVNALLLGDSALYLCASSSGGLPYGYTFGSGTRLTVV.

The chain has TRBV6-2 or TRBV6-3 and TRBJ1-2; D is undetermined. Germline CDR1 reads MNHEY; CDR2 reads SVGEGT. The CDR3 runs to 12 residues. The V end lost 8 bases, the J end lost 5 bases, and 12 bases lay between the germline ends. CDR3 bases: TGTGCCAGCGGTTCGGGTTGGTATGGCTACACCTTC. Its translation: CASGSGWYGYTF.

This clone was detected only a few times. This chain uses TRBV5-5 with TRBJ2-2, with D possibly being TRBD1 (6 bases). Germline values: CDR1 SGHKS, CDR2 YYEKEE (reference sequence). The CDR3 is 15 residues long. V gave up 2 bases and J gave up 3 bases, with 11 bases separating them. In nucleotides, the CDR3 is TGTGCCAGCAGCTTCAGGGGCTTGGACACCGGGGAGCTGTTTTTT. Protein product: CASSFRGLDTGELFF. The complete variable domain, with remaining parts taken from reference TRBV5-5 and TRBJ2-2, reads DAGVTQSPTHLIKTRGQQVTLRCSPISGHKSVSWYQQVLGQGPQFIFQYYEKEERGRGNFPDRFSARQFPNYSSELNVNALLLGDSALYLCASSFRGLDTGELFFGEGSRLTVL.

V and J are TRBV18 and TRBJ1-1, with D possibly TRBD1 on 5 matching bases. CDR3 length equals 14 residues. Germline V gene lookup returns CDR1 KGHSH and CDR2 LQKENI. Trimming stripped 3 bases from V and 1 base from J, with 9 bases between. The CDR3: CASSPGGRNTEAFF. Here the CDR3 DNA reads TGTGCCAGCTCACCGGGGGGGAGGAACACTGAAGCTTTCTTT.

The chain couples TRBV5-8 to TRBJ1-3; D unclear. From germline, CDR1 is SGHTS and CDR2 YDEGEE. V lost 1 base, J lost 4 bases, and 6 bases lay in between. The CDR3 length is 13 residues. The CDR3, as DNA: TGTGCCAGCAGCTTGTGGGAAGGAAACACCATATATTTT. Protein: CASSLWEGNTIYF.

The rearrangement joins TRBV7-2 to TRBJ1-2; no reliable D call. The CDR3 has 13 residues. Germline V gene sequence: CDR1 SGHTA, CDR2 FQGNSA. V gave up 5 bases and J gave up 4 bases, with 11 bases separating them. The CDR3 coding sequence is TGTGCCAGCAGCGACGGGCCCGTCTATGGCTACACCTTC. The encoded protein is CASSDGPVYGYTF.

The chain combines TRBV6-5 with TRBJ2-3; the match to TRBD2 covers 8 bases. The CDR3 sequence is 13 residues long. Germline trimming cut 7 bases from V and 4 bases from J; bases unmatched to any gene: 4. CDR1 MNHEY and CDR2 SVGAGI come from the germline V gene. The DNA of the CDR3 is TGTGCCAGCACGCGGGGGGTGGCAGATACGCAGTATTTT. Protein sequence: CASTRGVADTQYF.

The V and J genes are TRBV15 and TRBJ1-2, with a weak D call TRBD1 (5 bases). The V and J ends lost 3 bases and 4 bases respectively, with 12 bases between them. Germline V gives CDR1 LNHNV, CDR2 YYDKDF (reference sequence). This CDR3 region has 14 residues. The CDR3 coding sequence is TGTGCCACCAGCAGTGGGCAGGGCAGCTATGGCTACACCTTC. This sequence encodes CATSSGQGSYGYTF.

The DNA for the CDR3 is TGCGCCAGCAGCCAAGATCGGGGCAGCGAAGAAGCTTTCTTT. As protein: CASSQDRGSEEAFF. The gene calls are TRBV4-3 and TRBJ1-1, with a weak D call TRBD1 (5 bases). The germline V gene has CDR1 LGHNA and CDR2 YSLEER. V was pared by 0 bases and J by 8 bases, with 13 bases between. CDR3 length equals 14 residues.

The rearrangement links TRBV7-3 to TRBJ2-3; no reliable D call. Germline V CDR1 and CDR2: SGHTA, FQGTGA. The CDR3 loop spans 13 amino acids. V dropped 5 bases and J dropped 2 bases, with 8 bases sitting between them. CDR3 sequence reads: CASSLDYTDTQYF. The DNA of the CDR3 is TGTGCCAGCAGCCTCGATTACACAGATACGCAGTATTTT.

The gene calls are TRBV28 and TRBJ1-3, with TRBD1 matching 9 bases. Per the germline V gene, CDR1 is MDHEN and CDR2 is SYDVKM. CDR3 size: 16 residues. After removal of 3 bases from V and 4 bases from J, the junction contained 7 bases not matched to a gene. The CDR3 nucleotides are TGTGCCAGCAGTTTCTCGACAGGGGGATCAGGAAACACCATATATTTT. It specifies CASSFSTGGSGNTIYF. The full variable domain, completed using reference TRBV28 and TRBJ1-3, is DVKVTQSSRYLVKRTGEKVFLECVQDMDHENMFWYRQDPGLGLRLIYFSYDVKMKEKGDIPEGYSVSREKKERFSLILESASTNQTSMYLCASSFSTGGSGNTIYFGEGSWLTVV.

This clone was picked up many times. CDR3 sequence: CASSLGRSSYNEQFF. CDR3 sequence (DNA): TGTGCCAGCAGCTTGGGTCGTAGCTCCTACAATGAGCAGTTCTTC. The rearrangement joins TRBV5-5 to TRBJ2-1; no definite D call. This CDR3 region has 15 residues. V lost 0 bases to trimming and J lost 0 bases, with 7 bases between them. The germline CDR1 and CDR2 sequences are SGHKS and YYEKEE (reference sequence).

The rearrangement joins TRBV4-2 to TRBJ2-7; D may be TRBD1 (5 bases). CDR3 length equals 14 residues. The V end was cut by 1 base, the J end by 6 bases, with 13 bases between. Germline V CDR1 and CDR2: LGHNA, YNFKEQ. The CDR3 is CASSQGGAPLEQYF. CDR3 in DNA: TGTGCCAGCAGCCAAGGTGGGGCGCCCCTCGAGCAGTACTTC.

The chain joins TRBV5-6 to TRBJ1-6, with 7 bases identical to TRBD1. Germline V gene data show CDR1 as SGHDT and CDR2 as YYEEEE. V was clipped by 7 bases and J by 7 bases; unmatched bases: 8. The CDR3 loop spans 14 amino acids. Here the CDR3 reads CASGGDSRNSPLHF. In DNA, the CDR3 is TGTGCCAGCGGAGGGGACAGTAGAAATTCACCCCTCCACTTT.

The rearrangement links TRBV6-5 to TRBJ1-1; no firm D call. Trimming stripped 7 bases from V and 4 bases from J, with 16 bases between. The CDR3 has 14 residues. Germline V gives CDR1 MNHEY, CDR2 SVGAGI. CDR3 loop: CASTPVGDVTEAFF. CDR3 DNA: TGTGCCAGCACGCCGGTCGGGGATGTCACTGAAGCTTTCTTT.

This clone was recorded a few times. V usage is TRBV2 and J usage is TRBJ2-7, with D possibly being TRBD1 (6 bases). The germline V and J ends were trimmed by 1 base and 6 bases, with 10 bases remaining between them. The CDR3 is made up of 13 amino acids. Germline CDR1 is SNHLY and CDR2 is FYNNEI. CDR3 amino acids: CASSEEQGGEQYF. CDR3 nucleotide sequence: TGTGCCAGCAGTGAAGAACAGGGCGGCGAGCAGTACTTC.

The J gene is TRBJ2-2, the V gene TRBV5-6, with D possibly matching TRBD1 (6 bases). V was clipped by 2 bases and J by 15 bases, with 11 bases between them. In germline, CDR1 is SGHDT, CDR2 YYEEEE. CDR3 length: 11 amino acids. The DNA of the CDR3 is TGTGCCAGCAGCTTCGGGCAGGGGTTGTTTTTT. This codes for CASSFGQGLFF.

This clone occurred a few times. V usage is TRBV5-1 and J usage is TRBJ2-7, with D perhaps matching TRBD2 (6 bases). The CDR3 contains 15 residues. V was cut by 0 bases and J by 4 bases, with 14 bases left in between. Germline V lookup: CDR1 SGHRS, CDR2 YFSETQ. CDR3: CASSLAMGEEYEQYF. The CDR3 DNA reads as TGCGCCAGCAGCTTGGCGATGGGGGAGGAATACGAGCAGTACTTC.

V is TRBV6-2 or TRBV6-3 and J is TRBJ1-2; D is unclear. The CDR3 extends over 13 amino acids. V was shortened by 2 bases and J by 13 bases, with 17 bases between the two germline ends. Germline loops: CDR1 MNHEY, CDR2 SVGEGT. For the CDR3, the DNA is TGTGCCAGCAGTTACGAATTTCAATTAGACTTCACCTTC. Translating it yields CASSYEFQLDFTF.

V usage is TRBV6-4 and J usage is TRBJ1-6; TRBD1 matches at 9 bases. Unmatched junction bases numbered 2, after V lost 4 bases and J lost 1 base. This CDR3 comprises 16 residues. Per germline, CDR1 MRHNA and CDR2 SNTAGT. CDR3 region: CASSGDRVSYNSPLHF. Here the CDR3 DNA reads TGTGCCAGCAGTGGGGACAGGGTATCCTATAATTCACCCCTCCACTTT.

The rearrangement joins TRBV28 to TRBJ2-5; either TRBD1 or TRBD2 may supply D (5 bases each). Trimming took off 5 bases at V and 0 bases at J, with 13 bases between the two ends. The CDR3 extends over 15 amino acids. The germline gives CDR1 MDHEN, CDR2 SYDVKM. The CDR3 sequence is CASSPGTDYQETQYF. For the CDR3, the DNA is TGTGCCAGCAGTCCGGGGACGGATTACCAAGAGACCCAGTACTTC. Together with reference TRBV28 and TRBJ2-5, the CDR3 gives the full variable domain: DVKVTQSSRYLVKRTGEKVFLECVQDMDHENMFWYRQDPGLGLRLIYFSYDVKMKEKGDIPEGYSVSREKKERFSLILESASTNQTSMYLCASSPGTDYQETQYFGPGTRLLVL.

The chain carries TRBV5-5 and TRBJ1-6; tentative D call: TRBD1 (5 bases). Looked up from germline, CDR1 is SGHKS and CDR2 is YYEKEE (reference sequence). V shed 0 bases and J shed 8 bases, with 12 bases lying between them. The CDR3 totals 15 residues. This chain's CDR3 is CASSLGRVGDSPLHF. The DNA for the CDR3 is TGTGCCAGCAGCTTGGGCAGGGTAGGGGATTCACCCCTCCACTTT.

The chain recombines TRBV20-1 with TRBJ2-1, with 7 bases that match TRBD1. CDR1 and CDR2 from the germline V gene are DFQATT and SNEGSKA (reference sequence). The CDR3 has 15 residues. With 3 bases clipped from V and 4 bases from J, the junction kept 9 bases outside the gene matches. Here the CDR3 reads CSASFRDSFYNEQFF. DNA for the CDR3: TGCAGTGCTAGTTTCCGGGACAGCTTTTACAATGAGCAGTTCTTC.